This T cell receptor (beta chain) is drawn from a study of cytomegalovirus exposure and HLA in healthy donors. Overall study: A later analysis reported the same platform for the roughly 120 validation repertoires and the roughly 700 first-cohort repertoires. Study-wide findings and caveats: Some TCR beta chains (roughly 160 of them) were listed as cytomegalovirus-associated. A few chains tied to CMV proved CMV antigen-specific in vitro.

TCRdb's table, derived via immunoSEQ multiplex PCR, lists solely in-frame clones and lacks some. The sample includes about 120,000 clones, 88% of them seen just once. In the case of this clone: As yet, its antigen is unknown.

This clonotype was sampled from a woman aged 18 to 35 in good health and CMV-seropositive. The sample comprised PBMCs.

CDR3 DNA: TGTGCCAGCAGCAAAAGAGAGGGAGATACGCAGTATTTT. Protein: CASSKREGDTQYF. V and J are TRBV27 and TRBJ2-3; the D gene is possibly TRBD2 (5 bases). Germline V gene data show CDR1 as MNHEY and CDR2 as SMNVEV (reference sequence). This CDR3 contains 13 residues. V was cut by 6 bases and J by 5 bases, with 12 bases left in between.